The text below deals with one TCR beta chain. The data belong to a study of blood T cell repertoires in COVID-19. Study-level background: Spain, Italy and the United States supplied samples that represented acute and convalescent COVID-19.

V lost 0 bases, J lost 5 bases, and 6 bases stayed unmatched. Looked up from germline, CDR1 is SGDLS and CDR2 is YYNGEE. The CDR3 loop spans 16 amino acids. Produced via immunoSEQ multiplex PCR; TCRdb's table is partial and in-frame only. This sample has 370,000 or so clones, with approximately 89% found just once. The specimen sequenced was PBMCs or T cells enriched from blood (not recorded which). The chain is built from TRBV9 and TRBJ2-5, with 11 bases aligning to TRBD2. The clonotype was recovered from a man aged 25-45 years who had recovered from COVID-19. The CDR3 spells CASSVAVAGGLETQYF. DNA for the CDR3: TGTGCCAGCAGCGTAGCTGTAGCGGGGGGGCTGGAGACCCAGTACTTC.